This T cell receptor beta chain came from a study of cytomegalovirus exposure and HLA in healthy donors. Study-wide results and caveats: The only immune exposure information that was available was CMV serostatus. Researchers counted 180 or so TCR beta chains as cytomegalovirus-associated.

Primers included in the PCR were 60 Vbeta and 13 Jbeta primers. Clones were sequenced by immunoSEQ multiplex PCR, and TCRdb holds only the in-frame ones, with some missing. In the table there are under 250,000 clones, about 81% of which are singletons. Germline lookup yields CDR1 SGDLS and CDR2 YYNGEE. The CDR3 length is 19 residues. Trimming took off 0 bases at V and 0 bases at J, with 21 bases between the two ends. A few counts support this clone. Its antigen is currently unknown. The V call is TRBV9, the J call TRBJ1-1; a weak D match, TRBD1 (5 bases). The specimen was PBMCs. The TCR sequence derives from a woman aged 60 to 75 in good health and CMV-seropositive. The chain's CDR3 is CASSVDDSGELPMNTEAFF. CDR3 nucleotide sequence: TGTGCCAGCAGCGTAGATGACTCGGGGGAGCTACCTATGAACACTGAAGCTTTCTTT.